Sequencing of this TCR beta chain was carried out in a study of T cell responses to AZD1222 COVID-19 vaccine. General observations from the study: Baseline seropositives among AZD1222 recipients totaled only 5 or 6. Nearly half of spike-specific TCRs reportedly go after variant regions that carry no mutations.

The protocol was immunoSEQ multiplex PCR, while the TCRdb copy is restricted to in-frame clones and leaves out a portion. The table records 110,000 or so clones, about 90% of them present only once. In regard to this clone: The antigen is unknown.

After removal of 0 bases from V and 0 bases from J, the junction contained 9 bases not matched to a gene. Germline values: CDR1 SGDLS, CDR2 YYNGEE. This CDR3 region has 19 residues. This receptor was identified in an adult in good health. This chain joins TRBV9 and TRBJ1-6; TRBD1 matches 7 bases. Material: peripheral blood, obtained on day 0 of AZD1222 vaccination. Here the CDR3 DNA reads TGTGCCAGCAGCGTAGGCCAGGGGGTCGGAGGCTCCTATAATTCACCCCTCCACTTT. Protein sequence: CASSVGQGVGGSYNSPLHF.